A selection of T cell receptor beta chains follows, all from one sample in a study of shared clonotypes between healthy human individuals. Assay: immunoSEQ multiplex PCR; the TCRdb copy retains only in-frame clones and omits some. The table shows about 2.3 million clones, with 85% to 95% occurring only once. Sequenced material: naive CD4+ T cells from PBMCs. The origin of the receptors is a man younger than 30 in good health. Some clones in this sample may be carry-over from other donors' samples. Both conserved end residues are part of each CDR3. The order of the fields is D gene, CDR3 length, clone size, J gene, V gene, CDR3 protein, CDR3 DNA. The D gene is left open where the match is weak. Rows give clone size only sometimes, using once, few, many, or a class for an expanded clone.

d_gene: .
len: 13
abundance: .
j_gene: TRBJ2-7
v_gene: TRBV28
CDR3aa: CASNERSLYEQYF
CDR3nt: TGTGCCAGCAATGAGAGGTCTCTCTACGAGCAGTACTTC

d_gene: TRBD1
len: 14
abundance: .
j_gene: TRBJ1-5
v_gene: TRBV6-5
CDR3aa: CASTRRDSGQPQHF
CDR3nt: TGTGCCAGCACAAGACGGGACAGCGGGCAGCCCCAGCATTTT

d_gene: .
len: 15
abundance: .
j_gene: TRBJ2-2
v_gene: TRBV5-1
CDR3aa: CASSLALSGTGELFF
CDR3nt: TGCGCCAGCAGCTTGGCGTTATCTGGCACCGGGGAGCTGTTTTTT

d_gene: TRBD1
len: 13
abundance: few
j_gene: TRBJ1-5
v_gene: TRBV30
CDR3aa: CAWSLQGNQPQHF
CDR3nt: TGTGCCTGGAGTTTACAGGGGAATCAGCCCCAGCATTTT

d_gene: .
len: 13
abundance: .
j_gene: TRBJ2-2
v_gene: TRBV5-4
CDR3aa: CASSLGGPGELFF
CDR3nt: TGTGCCAGCAGCTTGGGGGGACCCGGGGAGCTGTTTTTT

d_gene: TRBD2
len: 17
abundance: .
j_gene: TRBJ2-7
v_gene: TRBV27
CDR3aa: CARELGGSVAAVYEQYF
CDR3nt: TGTGCCAGGGAATTGGGCGGGAGCGTGGCGGCGGTATACGAGCAGTACTTC

d_gene: .
len: 14
abundance: .
j_gene: TRBJ2-7
v_gene: TRBV15
CDR3aa: CATSRVSTGYEQYF
CDR3nt: TGTGCCACCAGCAGAGTTTCGACGGGATACGAGCAGTACTTC

d_gene: TRBD2
len: 14
abundance: .
j_gene: TRBJ2-5
v_gene: TRBV2
CDR3aa: CASSPAGGPETQYF
CDR3nt: TGTGCCAGCAGTCCAGCGGGAGGGCCGGAGACCCAGTACTTC

d_gene: TRBD1
len: 14
abundance: .
j_gene: TRBJ1-2
v_gene: TRBV19
CDR3aa: CASRETGGGYGYTF
CDR3nt: TGTGCCAGTAGAGAGACAGGGGGCGGCTATGGCTACACCTTC

d_gene: TRBD2
len: 17
abundance: .
j_gene: TRBJ2-2
v_gene: TRBV5-1
CDR3aa: CASSLASSGANTGELFF
CDR3nt: TGCGCCAGCAGCTTGGCCTCTAGCGGCGCGAACACCGGGGAGCTGTTTTTT

d_gene: TRBD2
len: 15
abundance: .
j_gene: TRBJ2-5
v_gene: TRBV5-4
CDR3aa: CASSPAGLAGETQYF
CDR3nt: TGTGCCAGCAGTCCTGCGGGGCTAGCGGGAGAGACCCAGTACTTC

d_gene: TRBD1
len: 14
abundance: once
j_gene: TRBJ1-1
v_gene: TRBV7-2
CDR3aa: CASKQGFEGTEAFF
CDR3nt: TGTGCCAGCAAACAGGGGTTTGAAGGCACTGAAGCTTTCTTT

d_gene: TRBD1
len: 15
abundance: .
j_gene: TRBJ2-7
v_gene: TRBV19
CDR3aa: CASSPTSGQGYEQYF
CDR3nt: TGTGCCAGTAGTCCGACCTCGGGACAGGGCTACGAGCAGTACTTC

d_gene: .
len: 14
abundance: once
j_gene: TRBJ1-1
v_gene: TRBV5-1
CDR3aa: CASSLGGQDTEAFF
CDR3nt: TGCGCCAGCAGCTTGGGGGGGCAGGACACTGAAGCTTTCTTT

d_gene: .
len: 11
abundance: .
j_gene: TRBJ2-7
v_gene: TRBV29-1
CDR3aa: CRGWRPYEQYF
CDR3nt: TGCAGGGGCTGGCGACCCTACGAGCAGTACTTC

d_gene: TRBD2
len: 13
abundance: .
j_gene: TRBJ2-1
v_gene: TRBV10-1
CDR3aa: CASSGLADNEQFF
CDR3nt: TGCGCCAGCAGTGGACTAGCGGACAATGAGCAGTTCTTC

d_gene: TRBD2
len: 15
abundance: .
j_gene: TRBJ2-1
v_gene: TRBV5-1
CDR3aa: CASSGTSGNYNEQFF
CDR3nt: TGCGCCAGCAGCGGAACTAGCGGGAACTACAATGAGCAGTTCTTC

d_gene: .
len: 14
abundance: .
j_gene: TRBJ1-4
v_gene: TRBV6-5
CDR3aa: CASSRGPVEEKLFF
CDR3nt: TGTGCCAGCAGCCGGGGACCGGTGGAGGAAAAACTGTTTTTT

d_gene: .
len: 15
abundance: .
j_gene: TRBJ2-3
v_gene: TRBV5-1
CDR3aa: CASSPLKKSTDTQYF
CDR3nt: TGCGCCAGCAGCCCCTTGAAAAAAAGCACAGATACGCAGTATTTT

d_gene: TRBD2
len: 17
abundance: .
j_gene: TRBJ2-2
v_gene: TRBV5-1
CDR3aa: CASSLLVGGASTGELFF
CDR3nt: TGCGCCAGCAGCCTACTGGTCGGGGGGGCGAGCACCGGGGAGCTGTTTTTT

d_gene: .
len: 16
abundance: .
j_gene: TRBJ1-4
v_gene: TRBV5-1
CDR3aa: CASSPAAFPTNEKLFF
CDR3nt: TGCGCCAGCAGCCCAGCAGCGTTCCCAACTAATGAAAAACTGTTTTTT

d_gene: .
len: 16
abundance: .
j_gene: TRBJ2-2
v_gene: TRBV28
CDR3aa: CASSFPGTVNTGELFF
CDR3nt: TGTGCCAGCAGTTTCCCTGGGACGGTTAACACCGGGGAGCTGTTTTTT

d_gene: .
len: 13
abundance: .
j_gene: TRBJ2-7
v_gene: TRBV18
CDR3aa: CASSPGTGYEQYF
CDR3nt: TGTGCCAGCTCACCTGGGACTGGCTACGAGCAGTACTTC

d_gene: .
len: 17
abundance: .
j_gene: TRBJ2-3
v_gene: TRBV7-9
CDR3aa: CASSSGNTVRSTDTQYF
CDR3nt: TGTGCCAGCAGCTCAGGCAATACGGTCCGCAGCACAGATACGCAGTATTTT